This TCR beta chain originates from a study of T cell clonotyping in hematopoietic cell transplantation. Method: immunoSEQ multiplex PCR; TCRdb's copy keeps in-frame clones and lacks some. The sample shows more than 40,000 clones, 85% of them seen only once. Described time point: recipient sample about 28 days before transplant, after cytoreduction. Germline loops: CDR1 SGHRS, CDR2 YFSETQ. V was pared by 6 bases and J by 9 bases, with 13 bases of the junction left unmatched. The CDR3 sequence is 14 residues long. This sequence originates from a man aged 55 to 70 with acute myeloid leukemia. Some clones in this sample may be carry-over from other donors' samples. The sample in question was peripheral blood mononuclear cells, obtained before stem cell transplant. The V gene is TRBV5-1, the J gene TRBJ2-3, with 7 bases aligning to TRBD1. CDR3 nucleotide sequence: TGCGCCAGCACCCGAGGGGGCGGAAATGGAACGCAGTATTTT. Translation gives CASTRGGGNGTQYF.